These 9 T cell receptor beta chains share one sample of origin, sequenced in a study of cytomegalovirus exposure and HLA in healthy donors. The PCR was carried out with 60 Vbeta primers and 13 Jbeta primers. Generated by immunoSEQ multiplex PCR, the TCRdb table keeps only in-frame clones and is missing some. The sample yields some 78,000 clones, 55% to 85% seen once. The sequencing sample was made of PBMCs. The origin of the receptors is a middle-aged woman in good health and CMV-seropositive.

This chain connects TRBV5-5 to TRBJ1-2; tentatively, D is TRBD1 (5 bases). Trimming removed 0 bases at V and 6 bases at J, with 9 bases between. The CDR3 loop spans 13 amino acids. Germline V gives CDR1 SGHKS, CDR2 YYEKEE (reference sequence). Here the CDR3 DNA reads TGTGCCAGCAGCTTGGACTGGACAAATGGCTACACCTTC. It is translated as CASSLDWTNGYTF.

The chain employs TRBV11-3 and TRBJ2-5; TRBD2 matches 8 bases. Germline V lookup: CDR1 SGHNT, CDR2 YENEEA. V was pared by 1 base and J by 4 bases, with 5 bases of the junction left unmatched. This CDR3 spans 15 amino acids. The CDR3 is CASSLGKRELETQYF. The CDR3 bases are TGTGCCAGCAGCTTAGGGAAGCGGGAGCTAGAGACCCAGTACTTC.

This clone was counted a single time. V usage is TRBV11-2 and J usage is TRBJ1-6; D is undetermined. The germline V gene encodes CDR1 SGHAT and CDR2 FQNNGV. Trimming stripped 7 bases from V and 7 bases from J, with 14 bases between. The CDR3 totals 14 residues. The CDR3 DNA reads as TGTGCCAGCACTGGTGGAACCGGGAATTCACCCCTCCACTTT. This encodes CASTGGTGNSPLHF.

Notes on this clone: A read error may account for a junction end that differs from germline. This chain links TRBV30 with TRBJ1-2; no clear D gene. This CDR3 comprises 14 residues. CDR1 and CDR2 from the germline V gene are GTSNPN and SVGIG (reference sequence). CDR3 sequence reads: CAGRRTSSGYGYTF. In DNA form, the CDR3 reads TGTGCCGGGAGGAGGACTTCCTCCGGCTATGGCTACACCTTC.

The chain couples TRBV10-1 to TRBJ1-4; D gene ambiguous. This CDR3 is 15 amino acids long. Germline V gene lookup returns CDR1 WNHNN and CDR2 SYGVQD (reference sequence). The V gene lost 3 bases and the J gene lost 5 bases, with 13 bases spanning the gap. The CDR3: CASSEGGRQNEKLFF. For the CDR3, the DNA is TGCGCCAGCAGTGAAGGAGGGCGGCAGAATGAAAAACTGTTTTTT.

This chain uses TRBV2 with TRBJ1-5; D is undetermined. Trimming removed 7 bases at V and 0 bases at J, with 4 bases between. CDR3 length equals 12 residues. Germline CDR1 SNHLY, CDR2 FYNNEI. This chain's CDR3 is CASTDSNQPQHF. For the CDR3, the DNA is TGTGCCAGCACAGATAGCAATCAGCCCCAGCATTTT.

This chain connects TRBV30 to TRBJ2-5; 7 nucleotides agree with TRBD2. Germline CDR1 is GTSNPN and CDR2 is SVGIG (reference sequence). The CDR3 sequence is 16 residues long. V lost 2 bases and J lost 5; bases outside the gene matches: 14. CDR3 sequence (DNA): TGTGCCTGGAGTCGGGGGGTGGGAGTACCAGGGGAGACCCAGTACTTC. This codes for CAWSRGVGVPGETQYF.

The chain employs TRBV11-2 and TRBJ2-1, with TRBD2 matching 10 bases. The V gene end was trimmed by 2 bases and the J gene end by 9 bases; junction bases not matched to a gene: 7. Germline V gives CDR1 SGHAT, CDR2 FQNNGV. This CDR3 spans 15 amino acids. The CDR3 DNA follows: TGTGCCAGCAGCTTAAACCCTAGCGGGAGTCCTGAGCAGTTCTTC. This gives the protein CASSLNPSGSPEQFF.

V gene TRBV5-1 combines with J gene TRBJ1-3, with TRBD1 matching 8 bases. V lost 4 bases and J lost 0; bases outside the gene matches: 6. Germline V gene sequence: CDR1 SGHRS, CDR2 YFSETQ. The CDR3 covers 16 residues. CDR3 nucleotides: TGCGCCAGCAGCCGAGGACAGGGAGACTCTGGAAACACCATATATTTT. It yields the protein CASSRGQGDSGNTIYF.